What follows describes a single TCR beta chain. Its antigen is undetermined. The record originates from a study of post-analysis software for immune sequencing data. Notes on the study in general: The study found TRBV5-6, TRBV5-1 and TRBV20-1 among five TRBV segments more frequent in patients than controls. Under F measure analysis, samples from one preparation batch co-clustered strongly.

CDR3 length: 14 amino acids. Deletions cut 6 bases from V and 2 bases from J, with 12 bases between. Looked up from germline, CDR1 is MNHEY and CDR2 is SMNVEV (reference sequence). The authors incorporated unique molecular identifiers into the TCR beta cDNA libraries. TCRdb reprocessed the PCR reads with MiXCR, giving one entry per CDR3 protein. This sample has 750,000 to 950,000 distinct CDR3 sequences, with about 53% found just once. V gene TRBV27 combines with J gene TRBJ2-3, with D hard to call. The sequencing input was blood. The clonotype comes from a girl aged 10 to 17 with multiple sclerosis. The CDR3 sequence is CASSRHGTTDTQYF. For the CDR3, the DNA is TGTGCCAGCAGCCGCCACGGAACCACAGATACGCAGTATTTT.